This T cell receptor (beta chain) was recorded in a study of blood T cell repertoires in COVID-19. Study details: Some COVID-19 samples were acute and others convalescent; all came from the United States, Italy and Spain. From T cells, B-cell-depleted T cells, or PBMCs came the material, which was cDNA or gDNA.

Authors' methods: For nucleated cells, counts were estimated from reference gene primer amplification. The table came from immunoSEQ multiplex PCR; TCRdb's copy has only in-frame clones and leaves some out. V and J calls and clone size come straight from that table; D and trimming were deduced from the DNA. The sample contains 200,000 to 250,000 clones, 75% to 85% of which appear only once. This CDR3 spans 15 amino acids. Germline V gene data show CDR1 as SGHVS and CDR2 as FQNEAQ. The V gene end was trimmed by 5 bases and the J gene end by 2 bases; junction bases not matched to a gene: 3. Material for sequencing was peripheral blood. This TCR was sampled from a woman older than 75 with COVID-19, enrolled during active disease. V is TRBV7-8 and J is TRBJ1-3; TRBD1 aligns across 10 bases. CDR3 bases: TGTGCCAGCAGCAAGACAGGGGGCACTGGAAACACCATATATTTT. It codes for CASSKTGGTGNTIYF.